This T cell receptor beta chain was sequenced in a study of cytomegalovirus exposure and HLA in healthy donors. The CDR3 has 15 residues. V was shortened by 1 base and J by 3 bases, with 13 bases between the two germline ends. Germline V CDR1 and CDR2: SGHAT, FQNNGV. A remark on this clone: The antigen is unknown.

Primers for the PCR totalled 60 Vbeta and 13 Jbeta. This table comes from immunoSEQ multiplex PCR, and its TCRdb copy is limited to in-frame clones, with some not included. The data contain about 270,000 clones, 86% of them singletons. General observations from the study: Association with HLA alleles at 0.05 false discovery rate was found for 15,000 to 20,000 TCR beta sequences in a later analysis. TCR association rates varied by HLA locus in a later analysis, with DRB1 highest and HLA-C lowest. Donor immune exposure was known only as CMV serostatus. There were about 160 TCR beta chains listed as cytomegalovirus-associated.

The chain uses TRBV11-2 and TRBJ2-7; D perhaps matches TRBD2 (5 bases). This receptor was identified in a man aged 40-55 years in good health and CMV-seropositive. Input material: PBMCs. The CDR3 nucleotides are TGTGCCAGCAGCTTAGGCGGACTTTACTACTACGAGCAGTACTTC. Translation: CASSLGGLYYYEQYF.